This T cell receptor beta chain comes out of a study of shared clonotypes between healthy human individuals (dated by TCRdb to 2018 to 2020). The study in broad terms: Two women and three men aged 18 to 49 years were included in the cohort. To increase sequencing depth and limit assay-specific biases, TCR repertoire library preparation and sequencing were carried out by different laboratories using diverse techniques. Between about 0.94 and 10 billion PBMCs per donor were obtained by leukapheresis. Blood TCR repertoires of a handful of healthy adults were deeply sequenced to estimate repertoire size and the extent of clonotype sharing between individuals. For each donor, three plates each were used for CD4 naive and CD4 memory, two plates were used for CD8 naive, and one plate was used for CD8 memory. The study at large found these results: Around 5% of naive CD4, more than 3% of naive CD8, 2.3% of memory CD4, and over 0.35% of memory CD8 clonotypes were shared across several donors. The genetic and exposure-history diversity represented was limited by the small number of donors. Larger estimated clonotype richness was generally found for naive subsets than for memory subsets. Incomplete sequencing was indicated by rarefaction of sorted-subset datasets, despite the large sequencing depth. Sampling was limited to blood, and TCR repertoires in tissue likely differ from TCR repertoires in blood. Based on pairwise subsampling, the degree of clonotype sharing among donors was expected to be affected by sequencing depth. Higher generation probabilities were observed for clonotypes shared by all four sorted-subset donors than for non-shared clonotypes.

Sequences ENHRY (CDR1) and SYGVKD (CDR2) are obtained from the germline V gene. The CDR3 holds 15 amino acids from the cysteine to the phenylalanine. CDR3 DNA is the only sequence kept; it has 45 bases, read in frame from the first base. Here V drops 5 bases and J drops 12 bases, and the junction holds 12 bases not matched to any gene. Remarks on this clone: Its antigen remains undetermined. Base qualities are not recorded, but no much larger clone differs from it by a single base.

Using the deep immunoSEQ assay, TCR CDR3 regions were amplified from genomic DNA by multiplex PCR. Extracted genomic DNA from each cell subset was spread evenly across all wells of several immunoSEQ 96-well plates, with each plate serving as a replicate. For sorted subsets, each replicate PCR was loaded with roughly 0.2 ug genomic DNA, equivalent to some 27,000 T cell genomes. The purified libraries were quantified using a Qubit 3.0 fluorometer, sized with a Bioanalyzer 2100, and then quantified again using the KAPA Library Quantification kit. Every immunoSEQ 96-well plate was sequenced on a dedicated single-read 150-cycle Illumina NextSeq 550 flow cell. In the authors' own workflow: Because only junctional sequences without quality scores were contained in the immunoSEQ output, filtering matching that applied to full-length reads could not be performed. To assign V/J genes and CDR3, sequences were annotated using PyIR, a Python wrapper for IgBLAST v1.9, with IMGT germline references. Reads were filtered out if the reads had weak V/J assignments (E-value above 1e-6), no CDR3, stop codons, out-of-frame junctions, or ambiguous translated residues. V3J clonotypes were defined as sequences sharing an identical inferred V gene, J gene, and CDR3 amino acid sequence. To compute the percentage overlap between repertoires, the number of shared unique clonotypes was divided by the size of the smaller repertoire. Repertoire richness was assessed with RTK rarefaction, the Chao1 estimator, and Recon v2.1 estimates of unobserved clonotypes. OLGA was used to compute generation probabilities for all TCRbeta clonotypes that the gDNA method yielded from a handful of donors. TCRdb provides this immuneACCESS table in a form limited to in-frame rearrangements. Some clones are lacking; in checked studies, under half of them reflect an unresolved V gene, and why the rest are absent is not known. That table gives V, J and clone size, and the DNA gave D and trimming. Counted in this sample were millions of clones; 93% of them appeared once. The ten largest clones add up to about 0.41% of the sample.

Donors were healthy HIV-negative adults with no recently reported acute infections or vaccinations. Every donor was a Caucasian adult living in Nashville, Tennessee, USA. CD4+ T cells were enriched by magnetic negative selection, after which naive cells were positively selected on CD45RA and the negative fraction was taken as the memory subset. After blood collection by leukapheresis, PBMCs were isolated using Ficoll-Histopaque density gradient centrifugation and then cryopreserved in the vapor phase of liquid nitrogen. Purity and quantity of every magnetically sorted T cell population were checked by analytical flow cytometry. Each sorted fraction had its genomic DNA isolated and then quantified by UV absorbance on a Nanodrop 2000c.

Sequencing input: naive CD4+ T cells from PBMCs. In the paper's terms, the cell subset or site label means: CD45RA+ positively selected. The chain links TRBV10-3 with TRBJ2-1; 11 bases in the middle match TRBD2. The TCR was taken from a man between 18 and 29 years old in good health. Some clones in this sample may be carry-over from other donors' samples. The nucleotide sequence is TGTGCCATCAGTCCGGGACTAGCGGAAAGGGGGGGGCAGTTCTTC. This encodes CAISPGLAERGGQFF.